This T cell receptor beta chain was sequenced for a study of blood T cell repertoires in COVID-19. Study summary: T cells, B-cell-depleted T cells, or PBMCs provided the cDNA or gDNA that served as material.

This clone showed up just once. Measured with immunoSEQ multiplex PCR; TCRdb has only the in-frame clones, and not every one. Of some 120,000 clones listed, 65% to 85% are singletons. The V gene end was trimmed by 4 bases and the J gene end by 7 bases; junction bases not matched to a gene: 4. The CDR3 spans 14 residues. Germline CDR1 reads LNHNV; CDR2 reads YYDKDF (reference sequence). The sequence was obtained from a man older than 75 with active or convalescent COVID-19. Sequencing was carried out using peripheral blood. This rearrangement joins TRBV15 to TRBJ1-6, with 7 bases lining up with TRBD1. The DNA of the CDR3 is TGTGCCACCAGCATTGGACAGGAAAATTCACCCCTCCACTTT. This translates into CATSIGQENSPLHF. Together with reference TRBV15 and TRBJ1-6, the CDR3 gives the full variable domain: DAMVIQNPRYQVTQFGKPVTLSCSQTLNHNVMYWYQQKSSQAPKLLFHYYDKDFNNEADTPDNFQSRRPNTSFCFLDIRSPGLGDTAMYLCATSIGQENSPLHFGNGTRLTVT.